Each of the 23 T cell receptor beta chains below was sequenced from the same sample in a study of shared clonotypes between healthy human individuals. Measured with immunoSEQ multiplex PCR; TCRdb has only the in-frame clones, and not every one. The data hold some 630,000 clones, with roughly 96% observed a single time. It was CD45RO-negative cells, positively selected for CCR7, that made up naive CD8 cells, with terminally differentiated effector memory CD45RA+ cells excluded. The sequencing sample was made of naive CD8+ T cells sorted from blood. The receptor source for this set is a woman aged 25 to 39 in good health.

CDR3 protein: CASSQPHLPRTEAFF. The CDR3 nucleotides read TGCGCCAGCAGTCAACCTCATCTTCCCAGGACTGAAGCTTTCTTT. V usage is TRBV23-1 and J usage is TRBJ1-1; D uncertain. TRBV23-1 falls under the ORF class, with uncertain function. The CDR3 has 15 residues. V was pared by 2 bases and J by 5 bases, with 15 bases between.

The rearrangement joins TRBV9 to TRBJ1-4; 7 nucleotides line up with TRBD1. The CDR3 is 15 amino acids. Unmatched junction bases numbered 3, after V lost 4 bases and J lost 0 bases. CDR1 and CDR2 from the germline V gene are SGDLS and YYNGEE. In DNA form, the CDR3 reads TGTGCCAGCAGCTCAGGGGGGTCAACTAATGAAAAACTGTTTTTT. The encoded protein is CASSSGGSTNEKLFF.

This CDR3 reads CASSLSDRLNEKLFF. In DNA, the CDR3 is TGTGCCAGCAGTTTATCGGACAGGCTTAATGAAAAACTGTTTTTT. This chain uses TRBV28 with TRBJ1-4, with TRBD1 matching over 7 bases. This CDR3 has 15 amino acids. The germline V gene encodes CDR1 MDHEN and CDR2 SYDVKM. J lost 4 bases, V lost 1 base, and 3 bases had no gene match.

With regard to this clone: The sample carries other DNA sequences with the same CDR3. The rearrangement links TRBV28 to TRBJ2-7; the D is unclear. The CDR3 loop spans 13 amino acids. Trimming removed 2 bases from V and 2 bases from J, with 7 bases in between. Germline CDR1 and CDR2: MDHEN and SYDVKM. In DNA form, the CDR3 reads TGTGCCAGCAGTTTACGCGGCGCCTACGAGCAGTACTTC. Residues: CASSLRGAYEQYF.

The CDR3 nucleotides are TGTGCCAGCAGACCCGGACTAGCGGGAGGTCGCACCGGGGAGCTGTTTTTT. This encodes CASRPGLAGGRTGELFF. This rearrangement joins TRBV7-9 to TRBJ2-2; the match to TRBD2 covers 14 bases. Germline V gene lookup returns CDR1 SEHNR and CDR2 FQNEAQ (reference sequence). CDR3 length: 17 amino acids. The ends lost 6 bases at V and 4 bases at J; junction bases unmatched: 7.

The table lists this clone with a count of one. The J gene is TRBJ2-7, the V gene TRBV11-3; TRBD2 matches 8 bases. From germline, CDR1 is SGHNT and CDR2 YENEEA. The CDR3 consists of 14 residues. Losses at the gene ends were 3 bases for V and 3 bases for J; bases not matched to a gene: 4. CDR3 region: CASSFTSGGYEQYF. The CDR3 coding sequence is TGTGCCAGCAGCTTCACTAGCGGAGGCTACGAGCAGTACTTC. Combining the CDR3 with reference TRBV11-3 and TRBJ2-7 gives the whole variable domain EAGVVQSPRYKIIEKKQPVAFWCNPISGHNTLYWYLQNLGQGPELLIRYENEEAVDDSQLPKDRFSAERLKGVDSTLKIQPAELGDSAVYLCASSFTSGGYEQYFGPGTRLTVT.

The V gene is TRBV28, the J gene TRBJ1-5; 12 bases line up with TRBD1. Germline-derived CDR1 and CDR2 are MDHEN and SYDVKM. The CDR3 totals 16 residues. V shed 5 bases, J shed 5 bases, and the junction held 7 bases outside the gene matches. This chain's CDR3 is CASSPRDRGLYQPQHF. The CDR3 nucleotides read TGTGCCAGCAGTCCACGGGACAGGGGGCTTTATCAGCCCCAGCATTTT.

The V gene is TRBV27, the J gene TRBJ1-3; D ambiguous. The CDR3 totals 17 residues. V was trimmed by 4 bases and J by 1 base, leaving 17 bases between them. Germline-derived CDR1 and CDR2 are MNHEY and SMNVEV (reference sequence). The CDR3 sequence: CASSSGFFGTSGNTIYF. CDR3 nucleotides: TGTGCCAGCAGTTCGGGGTTCTTTGGTACTTCTGGAAACACCATATATTTT.

The chain links TRBV13 to TRBJ2-2; no reliable D call. V shed 5 bases and J shed 8 bases, with 12 bases lying between them. Germline V gene sequence: CDR1 PRHDT, CDR2 FYEKMQ (reference sequence). The CDR3 extends over 13 amino acids. The CDR3 is CASSDDLGGELFF. In DNA form, the CDR3 reads TGTGCCAGCAGCGACGACTTGGGAGGGGAGCTGTTTTTT.

J is TRBJ2-3 and V is TRBV6-5, with 8 bases identical to TRBD2. J was trimmed by 6 bases and V by 2 bases; bases with no gene match: 10. The germline V gene has CDR1 MNHEY and CDR2 SVGAGI. CDR3 length: 16 amino acids. CDR3 bases: TGTGCCAGCAGTTACGGGTCGGGAGGGCCGCCGGATACGCAGTATTTT. Translated, it gives CASSYGSGGPPDTQYF.

The rearrangement joins TRBV7-9 to TRBJ2-7, with D unresolved. The CDR3 length is 14 residues. V lost 2 bases and J 2 bases, leaving 10 bases between the germline ends. Germline V gene data show CDR1 as SEHNR and CDR2 as FQNEAQ (reference sequence). CDR3 DNA sequence: TGTGCCAGCAGCTTAATGAGACACCCCTACGAGCAGTACTTC. It is translated as CASSLMRHPYEQYF.

To note about this clone: Within the sample, other DNA sequences also encode this same CDR3. The gene calls are TRBV27 and TRBJ2-1, with TRBD2 matching 7 bases. J lost 0 bases, V lost 3 bases, and 5 bases had no gene match. This CDR3 contains 16 residues. From germline, CDR1 is MNHEY and CDR2 SMNVEV (reference sequence). The CDR3 sequence is CASSLSAGDSYNEQFF. CDR3 nucleotides: TGTGCCAGCAGTTTGTCGGCGGGAGACTCCTACAATGAGCAGTTCTTC.

This chain joins TRBV6-5 and TRBJ2-7; D may correspond to TRBD1 or TRBD2 (5 bases each). V lost 4 bases and J 0 bases, leaving 16 bases between the germline ends. Germline V lookup: CDR1 MNHEY, CDR2 SVGAGI. This CDR3 has 16 residues. In nucleotides, the CDR3 is TGTGCCAGCAGTTCCCCCGGGACCGAGAGCTCCTACGAGCAGTACTTC. This translates into CASSSPGTESSYEQYF.

J is TRBJ2-1 and V is TRBV7-9; 12 bases are a match to TRBD2. Losses at the gene ends were 5 bases for V and 4 bases for J; bases not matched to a gene: 15. CDR3 length equals 19 residues. Per germline, CDR1 SEHNR and CDR2 FQNEAQ (reference sequence). The CDR3 loop is CASSARPSGREGVYNEQFF. The DNA for the CDR3 is TGTGCCAGCAGCGCGAGACCTAGCGGGAGGGAAGGAGTATACAATGAGCAGTTCTTC.

This clone came up once. This sequence joins TRBV30 and TRBJ1-2; TRBD1 is a possible D gene (5 bases). In germline, CDR1 is GTSNPN, CDR2 SVGIG (reference sequence). V shed 1 base and J shed 6 bases, with 12 bases lying between them. This CDR3 spans 13 amino acids. The CDR3 nucleotides read TGTGCCTGGAGTGGGGGAGTGGGGGATGGCTACACCTTC. This encodes CAWSGGVGDGYTF.

The chain's CDR3 is CASSFGGASTDTQYF. CDR3 in DNA: TGTGCCAGCAGCTTTGGGGGGGCAAGCACAGATACGCAGTATTTT. The chain uses TRBV5-4 and TRBJ2-3; tentatively, D is TRBD2 (7 bases). The CDR3 spans 15 residues. V shed 2 bases and J shed 0 bases, with 10 bases lying between them. Germline V lookup: CDR1 SGHNT, CDR2 YYREEE (reference sequence). Full variable domain (rest looked up from reference TRBV5-4 and TRBJ2-3): ETGVTQSPTHLIKTRGQQVTLRCSSQSGHNTVSWYQQALGQGPQFIFQYYREEENGRGNFPPRFSGLQFPNYSSELNVNALELDDSALYLCASSFGGASTDTQYFGPGTRLTVL.

This clone was seen once. The chain uses TRBV30 and TRBJ2-4; 8 nucleotides agree with TRBD2. The CDR3 is made up of 17 amino acids. Looked up from germline, CDR1 is GTSNPN and CDR2 is SVGIG (reference sequence). V was clipped by 3 bases and J by 2 bases; unmatched bases: 12. This CDR3 reads CAWSLGAGVPPKNIQYF. For the CDR3, the DNA is TGTGCCTGGAGCCTAGGAGCGGGAGTCCCCCCCAAAAACATTCAGTACTTC.

The J gene is TRBJ1-3, the V gene TRBV4-2; D is ambiguous. The germline CDR1 and CDR2 sequences are LGHNA and YNFKEQ. V lost 1 base, J lost 0 bases, and 7 bases lay in between. The CDR3 runs 15 residues. The CDR3 DNA follows: TGTGCCAGCAGCCAAGGACAATTCTCTGGAAACACCATATATTTT. It encodes CASSQGQFSGNTIYF.

The chain uses TRBV4-1 and TRBJ2-1; D is ambiguous. The CDR3 extends over 17 amino acids. Looked up from germline, CDR1 is MGHRA and CDR2 is YSYEKL. V shed 2 bases and J shed 5 bases, with 19 bases lying between them. CDR3 amino acids: CASSQPTPRLNNNEQFF. The CDR3 nucleotides are TGCGCCAGCAGCCAACCAACCCCACGATTGAATAACAATGAGCAGTTCTTC.

In the case of this clone: Other DNA sequences from this sample encode an identical CDR3 as well. The V gene is TRBV5-4, the J gene TRBJ2-5; D is uncertain. Germline assignment: CDR1 SGHNT and CDR2 YYREEE (reference sequence). The CDR3 runs to 13 residues. Deletions cut 0 bases from V and 1 base from J, with 4 bases between. CDR3 protein: CASSLESQETQYF. The DNA for the CDR3 is TGTGCCAGCAGCTTGGAATCCCAAGAGACCCAGTACTTC.

The rearrangement joins TRBV25-1 to TRBJ1-2; the D gene is possibly TRBD1 (5 bases). This CDR3 is 14 amino acids long. V was trimmed by 6 bases and J by 8 bases, leaving 19 bases between them. Per the germline V gene, CDR1 is MGHDK and CDR2 is SYGVNS. The CDR3: CASSDTSGYQGYTF. In nucleotides, the CDR3 is TGTGCCAGCAGCGATACTTCAGGGTACCAGGGCTACACCTTC.

The J gene is TRBJ2-5, the V gene TRBV7-9; 13 positions match TRBD2. Trimming at V came to 8 bases and at J to 4 bases, leaving 4 bases not matched to a gene. CDR1 is SEHNR and CDR2 is FQNEAQ in the germline V gene (reference sequence). This CDR3 spans 14 amino acids. The CDR3: CASGLAGVRETQYF. CDR3 bases: TGTGCCAGCGGACTAGCGGGAGTAAGAGAGACCCAGTACTTC. The full variable domain, its missing parts supplied by reference TRBV7-9 and TRBJ2-5, is DTGVSQNPRHKITKRGQNVTFRCDPISEHNRLYWYRQTLGQGPEFLTYFQNEAQLEKSRLLSDRFSAERPKGSFSTLEIQRTEQGDSAMYLCASGLAGVRETQYFGPGTRLLVL.

The V call is TRBV19, the J call TRBJ1-2, with 11 bases identical to TRBD1. J gave up 6 bases and V 7 bases, and 4 bases lay outside the gene matches. Germline V gene lookup returns CDR1 LNHDA and CDR2 SQIVND (reference sequence). CDR3 length: 13 amino acids. The CDR3 sequence is CASNLGQGDGYTF. CDR3 bases: TGTGCCAGTAACCTGGGACAGGGGGATGGCTACACCTTC.